The 12 T cell receptor beta chains below come from one sample, sequenced in a study of cytomegalovirus exposure and HLA in healthy donors. PCR was performed using 60 Vbeta and 13 Jbeta primers. Profiling relied on immunoSEQ multiplex PCR, and the TCRdb table lists in-frame clones only, not all of them. Altogether around 60,000 clones are present, over 70% being singletons, with the ten largest covering roughly 50%. The sequenced sample consisted of PBMCs. The receptors derive from a man aged 45-60 years in good health and CMV-seropositive.

The chain is built from TRBV7-8 and TRBJ1-2; unclear D gene. V was shortened by 1 base and J by 0 bases, with 9 bases between the two germline ends. This CDR3 is 15 amino acids long. The germline V gene has CDR1 SGHVS and CDR2 FQNEAQ. The CDR3 DNA is TGTGCCAGCAGCTTAGATAACAAAGCTAACTATGGCTACACCTTC. Translating it yields CASSLDNKANYGYTF.

This clone showed up just a few times. The gene calls are TRBV6-5 and TRBJ1-1; TRBD1 is a possible D gene (5 bases). V lost 0 bases and J lost 8, with 13 bases in between. Germline values: CDR1 MNHEY, CDR2 SVGAGI. The CDR3 is made up of 14 amino acids. The CDR3 nucleotides read TGTGCCAGCAGTTACTCTGGGGGGATAACCGAAGCTTTCTTT. Its protein is CASSYSGGITEAFF.

The chain carries TRBV19 and TRBJ1-4, with D hard to call. With 3 bases removed from V and 1 base from J, the gap between germline ends came to 6 bases. The CDR3 contains 14 residues. Germline assignment: CDR1 LNHDA and CDR2 SQIVND (reference sequence). The CDR3 DNA is TGTGCCAGTAGTATGGTCAGAACTAATGAAAAACTGTTTTTT. Its translation is CASSMVRTNEKLFF.

J is TRBJ1-5 and V is TRBV19; 8 bases match TRBD1. The CDR3 sequence is 16 residues long. J was trimmed by 5 bases and V by 7 bases; bases with no gene match: 13. Germline assignment: CDR1 LNHDA and CDR2 SQIVND (reference sequence). The CDR3 protein is CASTSTPQGGDQPQHF. The CDR3 DNA reads TGTGCCAGTACCAGCACCCCACAGGGGGGCGATCAGCCCCAGCATTTT.

The chain employs TRBV6-1 and TRBJ1-2; 7 nucleotides line up with TRBD1. In germline, CDR1 is MNHNS, CDR2 SASEGT. CDR3 length: 12 residues. V was pared by 5 bases and J by 4 bases, with 1 base of the junction left unmatched. In DNA, the CDR3 is TGTGCCAGCAGTCGGGACAGCTATGGCTACACCTTC. As protein: CASSRDSYGYTF.

The genes are TRBV5-1 and TRBJ2-3; D is perhaps TRBD2 (6 bases). Germline CDR1 SGHRS, CDR2 YFSETQ. This CDR3 has 14 amino acids. The V and J ends lost 4 bases and 4 bases respectively, with 13 bases between them. CDR3: CASSPGGAADTQYF. As DNA, the CDR3 is TGCGCCAGCAGCCCTGGCGGGGCTGCAGATACGCAGTATTTT.

The chain recombines TRBV6-6 with TRBJ1-2, with a weak D call TRBD1 (6 bases). There are 13 residues in the CDR3. Germline CDR1 MNHNY, CDR2 SVGAGI (reference sequence). V lost 5 bases and J 4 bases, leaving 11 bases between the germline ends. CDR3 sequence (DNA): TGTGCCAGCAGTCTGGACAGTATCTATGGCTACACCTTC. It encodes CASSLDSIYGYTF.

V and J are TRBV2 and TRBJ1-2; D gene ambiguous. This CDR3 region has 12 residues. The germline CDR1 and CDR2 sequences are SNHLY and FYNNEI. V lost 8 bases, J lost 1 base, and 8 bases lay in between. The DNA for the CDR3 is TGTGCCAGCCATACGAGTAACTATGGCTACACCTTC. Protein product: CASHTSNYGYTF.

J is TRBJ2-7 and V is TRBV27, with 10 bases aligning to TRBD2. Germline-derived CDR1 and CDR2 are MNHEY and SMNVEV (reference sequence). The CDR3 contains 15 residues. V was pared by 3 bases and J by 2 bases, with 4 bases of the junction left unmatched. CDR3 bases: TGTGCCAGCAGTTTCATAGCGGGGGGAACCTACGAGCAGTACTTC. Translation gives CASSFIAGGTYEQYF.

The chain has TRBV6-1 and TRBJ2-2, with TRBD1 matching 8 bases. The CDR3 loop spans 14 amino acids. Trimming at V came to 8 bases and at J to 5 bases, leaving 7 bases not matched to a gene. CDR1 and CDR2 (germline): MNHNS, SASEGT. The CDR3 region has the DNA TGTGCCAGCTCCAGGGGGCTACGAACCGGGGAGCTGTTTTTT. It codes for CASSRGLRTGELFF.

The chain links TRBV5-1 to TRBJ2-1, with D possibly matching TRBD1 (6 bases). Trimming left V 5 bases short and J 2 bases short, with 11 bases between. The CDR3 runs 14 residues. Germline assignment: CDR1 SGHRS and CDR2 YFSETQ. CDR3 sequence reads: CASSERQAYNEQFF. Here the CDR3 DNA reads TGCGCCAGCAGTGAGCGACAGGCCTACAATGAGCAGTTCTTC.

The rearrangement joins TRBV7-3 to TRBJ2-1, with D unresolved. Germline V gene data show CDR1 as SGHTA and CDR2 as FQGTGA. V lost 5 bases to trimming and J lost 7 bases, with 12 bases between them. This CDR3 comprises 13 residues. The CDR3 spells CASSPGASNEQFF. The CDR3 DNA is TGTGCCAGCAGCCCAGGCGCCTCGAATGAGCAGTTCTTC.